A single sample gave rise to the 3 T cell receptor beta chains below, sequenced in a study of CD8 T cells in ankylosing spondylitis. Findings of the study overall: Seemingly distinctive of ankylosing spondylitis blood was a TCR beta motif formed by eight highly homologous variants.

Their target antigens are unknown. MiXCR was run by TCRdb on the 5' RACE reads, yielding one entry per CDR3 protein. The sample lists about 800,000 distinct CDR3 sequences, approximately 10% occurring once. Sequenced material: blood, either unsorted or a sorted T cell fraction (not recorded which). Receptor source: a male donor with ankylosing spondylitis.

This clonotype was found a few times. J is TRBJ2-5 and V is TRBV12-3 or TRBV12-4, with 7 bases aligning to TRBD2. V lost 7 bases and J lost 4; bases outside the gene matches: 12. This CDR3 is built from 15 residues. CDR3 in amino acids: CASTQGGGESETQYF. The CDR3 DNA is TGTGCCAGCACCCAAGGCGGGGGTGAATCAGAGACCCAGTACTTC.

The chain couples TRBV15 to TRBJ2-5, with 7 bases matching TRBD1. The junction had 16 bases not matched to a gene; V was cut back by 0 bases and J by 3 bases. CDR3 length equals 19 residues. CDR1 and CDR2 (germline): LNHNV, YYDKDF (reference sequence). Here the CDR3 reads CATSRDWPGQTHSEETQYF. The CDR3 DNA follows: TGTGCCACCAGCAGAGACTGGCCGGGACAGACGCACTCAGAAGAGACCCAGTACTTC.

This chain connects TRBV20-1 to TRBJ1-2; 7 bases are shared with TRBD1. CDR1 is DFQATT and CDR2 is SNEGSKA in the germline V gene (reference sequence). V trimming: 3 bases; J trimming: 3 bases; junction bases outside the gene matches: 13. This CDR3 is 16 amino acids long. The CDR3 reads CSASWMTGLGDYGYTF. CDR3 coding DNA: TGCAGTGCTAGTTGGATGACAGGGCTCGGAGACTATGGCTACACCTTC.